A single sample is the source of the 20 T cell receptor beta chains below, sequenced in a study of T cell responses to AZD1222 COVID-19 vaccine. TCRdb's table, derived via immunoSEQ multiplex PCR, lists solely in-frame clones and lacks some. The table records roughly 130,000 clones, 90% to 95% of them present only once. The material was peripheral blood, obtained on day 0 of AZD1222 vaccination. The receptors originated from an adult in good health.

This clone has more than one count but fewer than ten. The chain joins TRBV3-1 (or the pseudogene TRBV3-2) to TRBJ1-1; D unclear. CDR3 size: 15 residues. Germline lookup yields CDR1 LGHDT and CDR2 YNNKEL (reference sequence). The ends were cut back, 1 base at V and 5 bases at J, with 14 bases in the middle. Here the CDR3 reads CASSQAPPASTEAFF. The CDR3 DNA reads as TGTGCCAGCAGCCAAGCCCCCCCCGCAAGTACTGAAGCTTTCTTT.

This chain connects TRBV28 to TRBJ1-1, with TRBD1 identical over 7 bases. Germline V gene lookup returns CDR1 MDHEN and CDR2 SYDVKM. V lost 4 bases and J lost 1; bases outside the gene matches: 6. This CDR3 is 15 amino acids long. CDR3 residues: CASSSEGGANTEAFF. CDR3 nucleotides: TGTGCCAGCAGTTCGGAAGGGGGCGCGAACACTGAAGCTTTCTTT. Full variable domain (remainder filled in from reference TRBV28 and TRBJ1-1): DVKVTQSSRYLVKRTGEKVFLECVQDMDHENMFWYRQDPGLGLRLIYFSYDVKMKEKGDIPEGYSVSREKKERFSLILESASTNQTSMYLCASSSEGGANTEAFFGQGTRLTVV.

The rearrangement uses TRBV6-5 and TRBJ1-6; D not certain. V lost 8 bases, J lost 5 bases, and 16 bases lay in between. The CDR3 extends over 15 amino acids. Germline V CDR1 and CDR2: MNHEY, SVGAGI. The CDR3 DNA reads as TGTGCCAGCGGGAGAAGCCACTCAGATAATTCACCCCTCCACTTT. Amino acids: CASGRSHSDNSPLHF.

The V gene is TRBV5-1, the J gene TRBJ2-7, with 7 bases that match TRBD1. Germline V CDR1 and CDR2: SGHRS, YFSETQ. V shed 0 bases, J shed 4 bases, and the junction held 1 base outside the gene matches. The CDR3 length is 13 residues. Here the CDR3 reads CASSLVTGYEQYF. The CDR3 bases are TGCGCCAGCAGCTTGGTGACAGGGTACGAGCAGTACTTC.

Here the CDR3 reads CASSSYTTRGWNTEAFF. CDR3 coding DNA: TGTGCCAGCAGCTCGTACACGACAAGGGGGTGGAACACTGAAGCTTTCTTT. This chain joins TRBV7-9 and TRBJ1-1; perhaps TRBD1 as D (6 bases). With 4 bases removed from V and 1 base from J, the gap between germline ends came to 19 bases. The V gene's germline CDR1 is SEHNR and CDR2 FQNEAQ (reference sequence). This CDR3 is 17 amino acids long.

The gene calls are TRBV28 and TRBJ1-2, with 7 nucleotides matching TRBD1. V lost 2 bases and J lost 1; bases outside the gene matches: 4. The CDR3 is 15 amino acids. From germline, CDR1 is MDHEN and CDR2 SYDVKM. Here the CDR3 DNA reads TGTGCCAGCAGTTTACGACAGGGACTTAACTATGGCTACACCTTC. It translates to CASSLRQGLNYGYTF.

The chain carries TRBV6-5 and TRBJ1-5; 8 bases are a match to TRBD1. V was pared by 5 bases and J by 5 bases, with 8 bases of the junction left unmatched. Per the germline V gene, CDR1 is MNHEY and CDR2 is SVGAGI. The CDR3 covers 15 residues. The CDR3 DNA reads as TGTGCCAGCAGTCGAGAAAGACAGGGGCATCAGCCCCAGCATTTT. Its protein is CASSRERQGHQPQHF.

This chain uses TRBV9 with TRBJ2-7; 8 bases map to TRBD2. The CDR3 length is 16 residues. Germline lookup yields CDR1 SGDLS and CDR2 YYNGEE. V was pared by 3 bases and J by 7 bases, with 15 bases of the junction left unmatched. The CDR3 coding sequence is TGTGCCAGCAGCGCCGGGGGTGCAGCGGGAGTGTGGGAGCAGTACTTC. Translated, it gives CASSAGGAAGVWEQYF.

The chain uses TRBV7-9 and TRBJ1-2, with TRBD1 as a possible D gene (5 bases). CDR1 and CDR2 from the germline V gene are SEHNR and FQNEAQ (reference sequence). The CDR3 is made up of 15 amino acids. Between the trimmed V and J ends, which lost 4 bases and 5 bases, there was a span of 17 bases. CDR3 region: CASSSTVDWGYGYTF. CDR3 DNA sequence: TGTGCCAGCAGCTCTACTGTGGACTGGGGGTATGGCTACACCTTC.

The chain is built from TRBV7-9 and TRBJ2-1, with 9 bases aligning to TRBD1. J lost 7 bases, V lost 5 bases, and 9 bases had no gene match. The CDR3 sequence is 15 residues long. The V gene's germline CDR1 is SEHNR and CDR2 FQNEAQ (reference sequence). This CDR3 reads CASSGDREVGNEQFF. The DNA for the CDR3 is TGTGCCAGCAGCGGGGACAGGGAGGTCGGGAATGAGCAGTTCTTC.

This chain links TRBV29-1 with TRBJ2-7, with 7 bases lining up with TRBD2. The CDR3 consists of 14 residues. The V gene end was trimmed by 1 base and the J gene end by 3 bases; junction bases not matched to a gene: 6. In germline, CDR1 is SQVTM, CDR2 ANQGSEA. The CDR3 nucleotides are TGCAGCGTTGAAGGGGAGGGAAGAGGCTACGAGCAGTACTTC. Translation: CSVEGEGRGYEQYF.

The rearrangement links TRBV27 to TRBJ2-7, with D hard to call. The CDR3 covers 14 residues. V shed 10 bases and J shed 3 bases, with 19 bases lying between them. Germline values: CDR1 MNHEY, CDR2 SMNVEV (reference sequence). CDR3 DNA: TGTGCCACCAGAAACCGACCTTCGGACTACGAGCAGTACTTC. Translation: CATRNRPSDYEQYF.

This clone showed up just a few times. J is TRBJ2-1 and V is TRBV18; TRBD2 aligns across 10 bases. V trimming: 6 bases; J trimming: 10 bases; junction bases outside the gene matches: 12. The CDR3 runs to 15 residues. Germline V CDR1 and CDR2: KGHSH, LQKENI. CDR3 DNA sequence: TGTGCCAGCTCCCCTACTAGCGGGGTAGTAGGCGAGCAGTTCTTC. Its protein product is CASSPTSGVVGEQFF.

The chain recombines TRBV12-2 with TRBJ2-1. TRBV12-2 is a pseudogene segment. The CDR3 sequence is 17 residues long. The CDR3: CASRFGQGGSSYNEQFF. The DNA for the CDR3 is TGTGCAAGTCGCTTCGGGCAGGGGGGGAGCTCCTACAATGAGCAGTTCTTC.

The rearrangement links TRBV5-6 to TRBJ2-3, with D unclear. This CDR3 comprises 12 residues. Germline V gives CDR1 SGHDT, CDR2 YYEEEE. V dropped 1 base and J dropped 4 bases, with 4 bases sitting between them. The CDR3 DNA follows: TGTGCCAGCAGCTTGATTCCAGATACGCAGTATTTT. This encodes CASSLIPDTQYF. Full variable domain (missing parts from reference TRBV5-6 and TRBJ2-3): DAGVTQSPTHLIKTRGQQVTLRCSPKSGHDTVSWYQQALGQGPQFIFQYYEEEERQRGNFPDRFSGHQFPNYSSELNVNALLLGDSALYLCASSLIPDTQYFGPGTRLTVL.

The rearrangement uses TRBV18 and TRBJ2-1; no firm D call. V lost 3 bases, J lost 7 bases, and 13 bases lay in between. This CDR3 is built from 14 residues. Germline V lookup: CDR1 KGHSH, CDR2 LQKENI. CDR3 in DNA: TGTGCCAGCTCACCTCGACTGGAAGGGAATGAGCAGTTCTTC. Amino acid sequence: CASSPRLEGNEQFF.

This sequence joins TRBV27 and TRBJ2-1, with 7 bases that match TRBD2. The V gene's germline CDR1 is MNHEY and CDR2 SMNVEV (reference sequence). J gave up 4 bases and V 3 bases, and 0 bases lay outside the gene matches. The CDR3 runs 13 residues. The CDR3 protein is CASSLGGYNEQFF. In nucleotides, the CDR3 is TGTGCCAGCAGTTTGGGAGGGTACAATGAGCAGTTCTTC.

This chain joins TRBV15 and TRBJ1-4; a possible D gene is TRBD1 (6 bases). Trimming stripped 2 bases from V and 8 bases from J, with 15 bases between. The length of the CDR3 is 15 residues. Germline V gene lookup returns CDR1 LNHNV and CDR2 YYDKDF (reference sequence). CDR3 sequence: CATSRSPRGGEKLFF. DNA of the CDR3: TGTGCCACCAGCAGATCTCCCAGGGGAGGCGAAAAACTGTTTTTT.

The V and J genes are TRBV28 and TRBJ1-1, with D possibly TRBD1 on 5 matching bases. Trimming took off 6 bases at V and 2 bases at J, with 16 bases between the two ends. Germline V gene lookup returns CDR1 MDHEN and CDR2 SYDVKM. This CDR3 region has 15 residues. The DNA for the CDR3 is TGTGCCAGCAGCCCACCGGGGGGGGGAAACACTGAAGCTTTCTTT. It is translated as CASSPPGGGNTEAFF.

The chain uses TRBV30 and TRBJ1-6; no clear D gene. The CDR3 has 13 amino acids. With 2 bases removed from V and 7 bases from J, the gap between germline ends came to 9 bases. CDR1 and CDR2 from the germline V gene are GTSNPN and SVGIG (reference sequence). CDR3 amino acids: CAWSPSGNSPLHF. CDR3 sequence (DNA): TGTGCCTGGAGTCCCTCCGGGAATTCACCCCTCCACTTT.